Sequencing of this TCR beta chain was carried out in a study of beta chain features in type 1 diabetes. Isolated RNA was reverse transcribed in full, so expressed TCRB transcripts were sequenced. Sequenced by immunoSEQ multiplex PCR; TCRdb stores in-frame clones only, minus some. In the table there are approximately 600,000 clones, roughly 12% of which are singletons. From germline, CDR1 is SGHTA and CDR2 FQGNSA. V was pared by 0 bases and J by 1 base, with 8 bases between. The CDR3 loop spans 15 amino acids. Study-level results: Shorter TCRB CDR3s, moderately but significantly so, were found in Type 1 diabetes patients in all four CD4+ subsets.

Of note for this clone: Its antigen remains unidentified. Other DNA sequences in this sample translate to the same CDR3.

The TCR was taken from a young man with type 1 diabetes. Sequencing used naive CD4+ T cells from blood. The rearrangement joins TRBV7-2 to TRBJ2-3; tentatively, D is TRBD1 (6 bases). DNA of the CDR3: TGTGCCAGCAGCTTAGCTTCAGGGGGCACAGATACGCAGTATTTT. Residues: CASSLASGGTDTQYF.